The clone carrying this T cell receptor (beta chain) came up a few times. Its cognate antigen is unknown. The data stem from a study of T cell responses to AZD1222 COVID-19 vaccine. Generated by immunoSEQ multiplex PCR, the TCRdb table keeps only in-frame clones and is missing some. Among about 76,000 clones listed, 60% to 85% were seen once. Overall study results and limits: Donor demographics were predominantly white British with a female majority; clonal diversity may be underestimated. Vaccine-related CD4 TCRs covered spike, predominating at 160-218 and 743-854.

The receptor's source is an adult who received the MenACWY meningococcal vaccine as a control. This material consisted of peripheral blood, taken 28 days after the second dose of the MenACWY control vaccine.

The CDR3 loop is CASSLGPLGEKLFF. DNA of the CDR3: TGCGCCAGCAGTCTCGGGCCCTTGGGCGAAAAACTGTTTTTT. The J gene is TRBJ1-4, the V gene TRBV4-1; the D is unclear. The V and J ends lost 6 bases and 8 bases respectively, with 16 bases between them. The germline gives CDR1 MGHRA, CDR2 YSYEKL. The CDR3 loop spans 14 amino acids.